One and the same sample provided the 25 T cell receptor beta chains below, sequenced in a study of CD8 T cells in Susac syndrome. RNA in amounts of about 0.5 to 1 ug was reverse transcribed with random hexamers. One entry per CDR3 protein results from TCRdb running MiXCR on the immunoSEQ multiplex PCR reads. The sample includes 200,000 or so distinct CDR3 sequences, around 95% of them seen just once. Material for sequencing was CD4+ T cells from PBMCs. Source of these receptors: a human donor with multiple sclerosis.

The chain joins TRBV2 to TRBJ2-4, with TRBD1 as a possible D gene (5 bases). The CDR3 has 12 residues. Between the trimmed V and J ends, which lost 0 bases and 13 bases, there was a span of 10 bases. Germline assignment: CDR1 SNHLY and CDR2 FYNNEI. The CDR3 coding sequence is TGTGCCAGCAGTGAAGCTAGGACACTGCAGTACTTC. Translation: CASSEARTLQYF.

The genes are TRBV7-3 and TRBJ2-2, with a weak D call TRBD2 (6 bases). V lost 4 bases and J lost 7, with 19 bases in between. Germline V gene sequence: CDR1 SGHTA, CDR2 FQGTGA. The CDR3 has 16 residues. The CDR3 DNA follows: TGTGCCAGCAGCTCGGAGGGGAACCCCATTATCGGGGAGCTGTTTTTT. Protein sequence: CASSSEGNPIIGELFF. Based on the CDR3 plus reference TRBV7-3 and TRBJ2-2, the full variable domain is GAGVSQTPSNKVTEKGKYVELRCDPISGHTALYWYRQSLGQGPEFLIYFQGTGAADDSGLPNDRFFAVRPEGSVSTLKIQRTERGDSAVYLCASSSEGNPIIGELFFGEGSRLTVL.

A remark on this clonotype: The junction departs from germline at one end; a sequencing error may be responsible. The chain combines TRBV29-1 with TRBJ2-2; no firm D call. This CDR3 has 13 residues. The germline V gene has CDR1 SQVTM and CDR2 ANQGSEA. The CDR3 sequence is CSVVVGNSGELFF. CDR3 sequence (DNA): TGCAGCGTTGTTGTGGGGAACTCCGGGGAGCTGTTTTTT.

The chain is built from TRBV20-1 and TRBJ1-5; TRBD1 matches at 9 bases. The CDR3 is 18 amino acids. Germline CDR1 and CDR2: DFQATT and SNEGSKA (reference sequence). Trimming removed 3 bases from V and 1 base from J; junction bases left unmatched: 13. The CDR3, as DNA: TGCAGTGCTAGTGTTACAGGGGGCTACGGGAGGAGCAATCAGCCCCAGCATTTT. This translates into CSASVTGGYGRSNQPQHF.

The chain combines TRBV29-1 with TRBJ2-3; D may be TRBD1 (5 bases). Looked up from germline, CDR1 is SQVTM and CDR2 is ANQGSEA. Between the trimmed V and J ends, which lost 6 bases and 3 bases, there was a span of 10 bases. The CDR3 runs 12 residues. CDR3 loop: CSVEKGTDTQYF. The CDR3 nucleotides read TGCAGCGTCGAGAAGGGGACAGATACGCAGTATTTT.

The chain carries TRBV20-1 and TRBJ2-5; D is unresolved. This CDR3 spans 11 amino acids. The V end was cut by 7 bases, the J end by 5 bases, with 11 bases between. CDR1 is DFQATT, CDR2 SNEGSKA, per germline (reference sequence). DNA of the CDR3: TGCAGTGGGCTAGATGGGGAGACCCAGTACTTC. Residues: CSGLDGETQYF.

The genes are TRBV3-1 and TRBJ2-7; D is uncertain. V was trimmed by 4 bases and J by 0 bases, leaving 19 bases between them. There are 17 residues in the CDR3. In germline, CDR1 is LGHDT, CDR2 YNNKEL (reference sequence). CDR3 nucleotide sequence: TGTGCCAGCAGCCCCGACCTCGGCAGTTACAGCTCCTACGAGCAGTACTTC. It is translated as CASSPDLGSYSSYEQYF.

The genes are TRBV2 and TRBJ2-5; the match to TRBD1 covers 7 bases. Germline lookup yields CDR1 SNHLY and CDR2 FYNNEI. This CDR3 is 12 amino acids long. V was pared by 6 bases and J by 5 bases, with 3 bases of the junction left unmatched. DNA for the CDR3: TGTGCCAGCAGCGAGACAGGGGAGACCCAGTACTTC. Its translation: CASSETGETQYF.

V and J are TRBV27 and TRBJ2-5; 9 bases map to TRBD2. V shed 5 bases and J 2 bases; nucleotides not matched to a gene: 9. The CDR3 has 16 amino acids. The V gene's germline CDR1 is MNHEY and CDR2 SMNVEV (reference sequence). The CDR3, as DNA: TGTGCCAGCAGTCCATTAGCGGGGGCAGAACAAGAGACCCAGTACTTC. It is translated as CASSPLAGAEQETQYF.

The CDR3 spells CASSGTVNYGYTF. Written as DNA, the CDR3 is TGTGCCAGCAGCGGGACAGTTAACTATGGCTACACCTTC. The chain couples TRBV28 to TRBJ1-2, with 7 bases aligning to TRBD1. The ends lost 6 bases at V and 1 base at J; junction bases unmatched: 2. Germline-derived CDR1 and CDR2 are MDHEN and SYDVKM. CDR3 size: 13 residues.

The chain couples TRBV20-1 to TRBJ1-5; tentatively, D is TRBD1 (5 bases). Germline CDR1 and CDR2: DFQATT and SNEGSKA (reference sequence). The CDR3 loop spans 13 amino acids. The V and J ends lost 0 bases and 9 bases respectively, with 12 bases between them. The chain's CDR3 is CSARDRGEGPQHF. CDR3 bases: TGCAGTGCTAGAGATCGGGGGGAGGGGCCCCAGCATTTT.

A word on this clonotype: Relative to the germline gene, one junction end is altered; a read error may explain this. V gene TRBV7-8 combines with J gene TRBJ2-7, with D perhaps being TRBD1 or TRBD2 (5 bases each). The CDR3 extends over 15 amino acids. CDR1 and CDR2 from the germline V gene are SGHVS and FQNEAQ. The CDR3 coding sequence is TGTGCCAGCAGCCCCCCCGGGGCGGGCCCTGTTCTGATGCACTTC. It codes for CASSPPGAGPVLMHF.

The rearrangement links TRBV27 to TRBJ2-1; either TRBD1 or TRBD2 may supply D (6 bases each). This CDR3 comprises 17 residues. V was trimmed by 5 bases and J by 3 bases, leaving 20 bases between them. CDR1 is MNHEY, CDR2 SMNVEV, per germline (reference sequence). CDR3 DNA: TGTGCCAGCAGTACTTACCGGGGGCGGGCGGACTACAATGAGCAGTTCTTC. Translation: CASSTYRGRADYNEQFF.

The CDR3 sequence is CASSPFTPGANVLTF. The CDR3 DNA sequence: TGTGCCAGCAGCCCCTTCACCCCTGGGGCCAACGTCCTGACTTTC. This chain joins TRBV14 and TRBJ2-6; no firm D call. V lost 4 bases, J lost 2 bases, and 9 bases lay in between. Germline CDR1 reads SGHDN; CDR2 reads FVKESK. The CDR3 loop spans 15 amino acids. Variable domain in full (rest from reference TRBV14 and TRBJ2-6): EAGVTQFPSHSVIEKGQTVTLRCDPISGHDNLYWYRRVMGKEIKFLLHFVKESKQDESGMPNNRFLAERTGGTYSTLKVQPAELEDSGVYFCASSPFTPGANVLTFGAGSRLTVL.

This clonotype showed up just a few times. This sequence joins TRBV29-1 and TRBJ2-6; a weak D match, TRBD1 (6 bases). Trimming left V 4 bases short and J 6 bases short, with 16 bases between. The CDR3 length is 15 residues. Germline lookup yields CDR1 SQVTM and CDR2 ANQGSEA. CDR3 residues: CSVGDPRGMANVLTF. The DNA for the CDR3 is TGCAGCGTTGGGGACCCCAGGGGCATGGCCAACGTCCTGACTTTC. Combining the CDR3 with reference TRBV29-1 and TRBJ2-6 gives the whole variable domain SAVISQKPSRDICQRGTSLTIQCQVDSQVTMMFWYRQQPGQSLTLIATANQGSEATYESGFVIDKFPISRPNLTFSTLTVSNMSPEDSSIYLCSVGDPRGMANVLTFGAGSRLTVL.

This clonotype showed up just once. The V call is TRBV28, the J call TRBJ2-2; D not certain. This CDR3 comprises 17 residues. CDR1 and CDR2 from the germline V gene are MDHEN and SYDVKM. Trimming pared 4 bases from V and 0 bases from J, leaving 15 bases between. The CDR3 sequence: CASSYAPDGANTGELFF. CDR3 nucleotide sequence: TGTGCCAGCAGTTATGCACCGGACGGAGCGAACACCGGGGAGCTGTTTTTT. Full variable domain (remainder filled in from reference TRBV28 and TRBJ2-2): DVKVTQSSRYLVKRTGEKVFLECVQDMDHENMFWYRQDPGLGLRLIYFSYDVKMKEKGDIPEGYSVSREKKERFSLILESASTNQTSMYLCASSYAPDGANTGELFFGEGSRLTVL.

The chain joins TRBV18 to TRBJ2-1; 7 positions match TRBD2. This CDR3 has 15 residues. Unmatched junction bases numbered 10, after V lost 4 bases and J lost 7 bases. Germline CDR1 KGHSH, CDR2 LQKENI. The DNA of the CDR3 is TGTGCCAGCTCACTTCGAGTCAGGGAGGGTAATGAGCAGTTCTTC. Encoded protein: CASSLRVREGNEQFF.

Here the CDR3 reads CASSVTGLGETQYF. As DNA, the CDR3 is TGTGCCAGCAGCGTAACAGGGTTGGGGGAGACCCAGTACTTC. This chain joins TRBV9 and TRBJ2-5; tentatively, D is TRBD1 (6 bases). The CDR3 is 14 residues long. V lost 1 base to trimming and J lost 5 bases, with 12 bases between them. The germline V gene has CDR1 SGDLS and CDR2 YYNGEE.

The chain joins TRBV27 to TRBJ2-7, with D possibly being TRBD1 (6 bases). Germline assignment: CDR1 MNHEY and CDR2 SMNVEV (reference sequence). The CDR3 has 13 residues. The V end lost 4 bases, the J end lost 6 bases, and 13 bases lay between the germline ends. The CDR3 sequence: CASSSRQVGEQYF. The CDR3 DNA is TGTGCCAGCAGTTCCCGACAGGTTGGCGAGCAGTACTTC.

The V gene is TRBV9, the J gene TRBJ2-6, with D perhaps matching TRBD2 (5 bases). This CDR3 spans 17 amino acids. CDR1 and CDR2 from the germline V gene are SGDLS and YYNGEE. With 4 bases removed from V and 0 bases from J, the gap between germline ends came to 14 bases. The CDR3 region is CASSSPPSPSGANVLTF. CDR3 in DNA: TGTGCCAGCAGCTCTCCCCCTAGCCCCTCTGGGGCCAACGTCCTGACTTTC.

V is TRBV6-6 and J is TRBJ1-3; no clear D gene. Trimming left V 6 bases short and J 4 bases short, with 13 bases between. CDR1 MNHNY and CDR2 SVGAGI come from the germline V gene (reference sequence). CDR3 length equals 14 residues. CDR3 sequence: CASRSVGLGNTIYF. CDR3 bases: TGTGCCAGCAGATCAGTGGGTCTGGGAAACACCATATATTTT.

The chain has TRBV7-9 and TRBJ2-5; D is undetermined. V dropped 3 bases and J dropped 4 bases, with 9 bases sitting between them. CDR1 and CDR2 from the germline V gene are SEHNR and FQNEAQ (reference sequence). CDR3 length: 13 residues. CDR3 DNA: TGTGCCAGCAGCTTTGGGGTCGGAGAGACCCAGTACTTC. Its protein is CASSFGVGETQYF.

This clonotype was detected only once. This sequence joins TRBV20-1 and TRBJ2-1; possible D gene TRBD1, 5 bases. Germline assignment: CDR1 DFQATT and CDR2 SNEGSKA (reference sequence). Trimming stripped 4 bases from V and 3 bases from J, with 13 bases between. This CDR3 region has 14 residues. In nucleotides, the CDR3 is TGCAGTGCTACTCAGGGTCCAGTCTACAATGAGCAGTTCTTC. Amino acids: CSATQGPVYNEQFF.

This chain links TRBV27 with TRBJ2-7; TRBD1 might be the D (6 bases). Deletions cut 7 bases from V and 4 bases from J, with 14 bases between. The CDR3 covers 13 residues. Germline values: CDR1 MNHEY, CDR2 SMNVEV (reference sequence). The CDR3 here is CASMGQGVYEQYF. The CDR3 DNA reads TGTGCCAGCATGGGACAAGGGGTTTACGAGCAGTACTTC.

The chain carries TRBV20-1 and TRBJ1-2; no clear D gene. Germline values: CDR1 DFQATT, CDR2 SNEGSKA (reference sequence). V was shortened by 2 bases and J by 4 bases, with 17 bases between the two germline ends. The CDR3 extends over 15 amino acids. The DNA of the CDR3 is TGCAGTGCTAGAACAGCCTCACGAATTCCCTATGGCTACACCTTC. It encodes CSARTASRIPYGYTF.